This entry lists 23 T cell receptor beta chains sequenced from one sample in a study of blood T cells in healthy people across ages. It was with a sample-barcoded 5' primer and a J-beta primer mix that a second PCR of about 6 to 12 cycles was run. From the 5' RACE reads, TCRdb called clonotypes with MiXCR, one entry per CDR3 protein. The sample yields some 930,000 distinct CDR3 sequences, just under 30% seen once. These data are also associated with another study on T cells of mothers and their children.

The specimen was blood. The source is a woman aged 40 to 50 in good health.

The chain recombines TRBV3-1 with TRBJ2-1; 7 bases agree with TRBD2. CDR1 LGHDT and CDR2 YNNKEL come from the germline V gene (reference sequence). The V segment lost 4 bases and the J segment 3 bases; nucleotides outside the gene matches: 6. The CDR3 sequence is 15 residues long. The CDR3 sequence is CASSPLTGGYNEQFF. CDR3 bases: TGTGCCAGCAGCCCACTAACGGGGGGCTACAATGAGCAGTTCTTC.

This clonotype has at least ten counts. This chain joins TRBV7-2 and TRBJ2-1, with 10 bases that match TRBD2. CDR3 size: 15 residues. V shed 5 bases and J 4 bases; nucleotides not matched to a gene: 5. CDR1 is SGHTA and CDR2 is FQGNSA in the germline V gene. CDR3 DNA sequence: TGTGCCAGCAGCCGAACTAGCGGGGTATACAATGAGCAGTTCTTC. It is translated as CASSRTSGVYNEQFF.

In this sample, this clonotype turned up a few times. The J gene is TRBJ1-1, the V gene TRBV7-2; possibly TRBD1 for D (5 bases). The CDR3 covers 12 residues. V was cut by 7 bases and J by 7 bases, with 13 bases left in between. Germline V gene lookup returns CDR1 SGHTA and CDR2 FQGNSA. In DNA, the CDR3 is TGTGCCAGCACGGGGGGGGGTAGTGAAGCTTTCTTT. Amino acid sequence: CASTGGGSEAFF.

The rearrangement links TRBV27 to TRBJ2-5; D possibly matches TRBD1 or TRBD2 (5 bases each). Germline values: CDR1 MNHEY, CDR2 SMNVEV (reference sequence). CDR3 length equals 14 residues. V lost 4 bases, J lost 2 bases, and 11 bases lay in between. CDR3 bases: TGTGCCAGCAGTTGGCAGGGAGTACAAGAGACCCAGTACTTC. Translation: CASSWQGVQETQYF.

This sequence joins TRBV7-2 and TRBJ2-3; the D is unclear. Germline values: CDR1 SGHTA, CDR2 FQGNSA. The CDR3 covers 14 residues. Trimming removed 4 bases from V and 3 bases from J, with 11 bases in between. CDR3 DNA: TGTGCCAGCAGCTCAAGGAACCCTACAGATACGCAGTATTTT. Protein product: CASSSRNPTDTQYF.

This chain links TRBV11-2 with TRBJ2-1; D unresolved. This CDR3 contains 16 residues. From germline, CDR1 is SGHAT and CDR2 FQNNGV. Trimming pared 4 bases from V and 0 bases from J, leaving 13 bases between. CDR3 nucleotides: TGTGCCAGCAGCTCCCGAGTAAGTAGCTCCTACAATGAGCAGTTCTTC. Amino acid sequence: CASSSRVSSSYNEQFF.

Many counts were recorded for this clonotype. This chain uses TRBV4-1 with TRBJ2-5; no reliable D call. From germline, CDR1 is MGHRA and CDR2 YSYEKL. Between the trimmed V and J ends, which lost 2 bases and 3 bases, there was a span of 7 bases. This CDR3 is built from 13 residues. Here the CDR3 reads CASSQWTEETQYF. In DNA form, the CDR3 reads TGCGCCAGCAGCCAATGGACGGAAGAGACCCAGTACTTC.

This chain connects TRBV5-1 to TRBJ2-1, with a possible D match to TRBD2 (5 bases). Germline loops: CDR1 SGHRS, CDR2 YFSETQ. The germline V and J ends were trimmed by 4 bases and 8 bases, with 22 bases remaining between them. The CDR3 has 16 residues. The CDR3 protein is CASSPDWFTSGDEQFF. CDR3 nucleotide sequence: TGCGCCAGCAGCCCGGATTGGTTCACGAGCGGAGATGAGCAGTTCTTC.

In regard to this clonotype: Being one base from a much bigger clone, this may be a read error. CDR3 residues: CASVQREGFHGYTF. CDR3 DNA sequence: TGTGCCAGCGTCCAGCGCGAAGGTTTCCATGGCTACACCTTC. The rearrangement uses TRBV7-9 and TRBJ1-2; D remains unclear. V was trimmed by 8 bases and J by 6 bases, leaving 19 bases between them. Germline CDR1 reads SEHNR; CDR2 reads FQNEAQ (reference sequence). CDR3 length: 14 residues.

This clonotype was counted ten times or more. The chain carries TRBV6-5 and TRBJ2-5; a possible D gene is TRBD2 (6 bases). The CDR3 spans 14 residues. Germline loops: CDR1 MNHEY, CDR2 SVGAGI. V was clipped by 0 bases and J by 5 bases, with 10 bases between them. CDR3 in DNA: TGTGCCAGCAGTTACTCGACTAGTTATGAGACCCAGTACTTC. This gives the protein CASSYSTSYETQYF.

To note about this clonotype: With a much larger clone just one base away, this may be a read error. The gene calls are TRBV10-3 and TRBJ2-5, with no clear D. The length of the CDR3 is 13 residues. The V gene's germline CDR1 is ENHRY and CDR2 SYGVKD. CDR3 loop: CAVSVLAQETQYF. CDR3 DNA sequence: TGTGCCGTCAGTGTCTTGGCCCAAGAGACCCAGTACTTC.

This clonotype was recorded a few times. The chain uses TRBV5-5 and TRBJ2-1, with TRBD2 matching 9 bases. The germline CDR1 and CDR2 sequences are SGHKS and YYEKEE (reference sequence). This CDR3 is built from 17 residues. With V trimmed by 1 base and J by 10 bases, 15 bases remained unmatched. The DNA for the CDR3 is TGTGCCAGCAGCTTGAAAGGAGGGCTAGCGGGGTTCGGGGAGCAGTTCTTC. Its protein product is CASSLKGGLAGFGEQFF.

This clonotype was picked up a small number of times. The chain employs TRBV27 and TRBJ1-6; D remains ambiguous. The V gene's germline CDR1 is MNHEY and CDR2 SMNVEV (reference sequence). V lost 2 bases, J lost 8 bases, and 10 bases lay in between. This CDR3 contains 14 residues. CDR3 sequence reads: CASSLAGSHSPLHF. CDR3 coding DNA: TGTGCCAGCAGTTTAGCGGGGAGCCATTCACCCCTCCACTTT.

This clonotype occurred many times. The V call is TRBV29-1, the J call TRBJ1-2; TRBD1 aligns across 9 bases. Trimming at V came to 4 bases and at J to 2 bases, leaving 2 bases not matched to a gene. The germline V gene encodes CDR1 SQVTM and CDR2 ANQGSEA. The CDR3 extends over 13 amino acids. The CDR3 DNA is TGCAGCGTTGCCGGGACAGGGAACTATGGCTACACCTTC. The encoded protein is CSVAGTGNYGYTF.

The chain combines TRBV20-1 with TRBJ2-3, with TRBD2 matching 13 bases. Germline CDR1 is DFQATT and CDR2 is SNEGSKA (reference sequence). The CDR3 spans 17 residues. V was clipped by 3 bases and J by 0 bases; unmatched bases: 6. The DNA for the CDR3 is TGCAGTGCTAGCCAGACTAGCGGGGGGCCCAGCACAGATACGCAGTATTTT. Translating it yields CSASQTSGGPSTDTQYF.

This clonotype was observed at least ten times. This clone may be a read error of a much larger clone one base away. The chain recombines TRBV12-3 or TRBV12-4 with TRBJ1-2; tentative D call: TRBD1 (5 bases). The CDR3 is 15 amino acids. Trimming removed 2 bases from V and 1 base from J, with 11 bases in between. The CDR3 nucleotides read TGTGCCAGCAGTTTATGGGGGAGGAGTAACTATGGCTACACCTTC. Translated: CASSLWGRSNYGYTF.

On this clonotype: One end of the junction fails to match germline, which may point to a read error. The gene calls are TRBV12-3 or TRBV12-4 and TRBJ1-4; TRBD1 is a possible D gene (6 bases). CDR3 length: 15 amino acids. Here the CDR3 reads CASSRLPGVNEKRFF. Here the CDR3 DNA reads TGTGCCAGCAGTCGTTTACCAGGGGTTAATGAAAAACGGTTTTTT.

Notes on this clonotype: This may stem from a read error, because a much larger clone lies one nucleotide away. This chain connects TRBV20-1 to TRBJ2-1; D could derive from TRBD1 or TRBD2 (5 bases each). Germline CDR1 reads DFQATT; CDR2 reads SNEGSKA (reference sequence). The length of the CDR3 is 11 residues. CDR3 protein: CRAAVGTEQFF. CDR3 nucleotide sequence: TGCAGAGCCGCGGTGGGGACTGAGCAGTTCTTC.

DNA of the CDR3: TGTGCCAGCAGCTTTGAGGGGGCAAAGACCCAGTACTTC. Translation gives CASSFEGAKTQYF. V gene TRBV5-4 combines with J gene TRBJ2-5, with 7 bases matching TRBD1. The trim removed 2 bases at V and 6 bases at J, leaving 4 bases unmatched. CDR1 is SGHNT, CDR2 YYREEE, per germline (reference sequence). The CDR3 extends over 13 amino acids.

This clonotype was seen repeatedly, ten times or more. The chain uses TRBV28 and TRBJ2-2, with 9 bases that match TRBD2. The length of the CDR3 is 14 residues. CDR1 is MDHEN, CDR2 SYDVKM, per germline. With V trimmed by 3 bases and J by 5 bases, 1 base remained unmatched. CDR3 coding DNA: TGTGCCAGCAGTTTTAGCGGGGGAACCGGGGAGCTGTTTTTT. This translates into CASSFSGGTGELFF.

For this clonotype: A much larger clone differs by one base, so this may be a read error. The CDR3 here is CASSRGRLFYGYTF. The CDR3 coding sequence is TGTGCCAGCAGTAGGGGCCGCCTTTTCTATGGCTACACCTTC. The chain recombines TRBV12-3 or TRBV12-4 with TRBJ1-2, with D maybe TRBD1 (5 bases). V lost 5 bases to trimming and J lost 4 bases, with 14 bases between them. The length of the CDR3 is 14 residues.

This chain links TRBV2 with TRBJ2-1; D gene unclear. Gene TRBJ2-7 matches the end of the DNA better, so the J call may be wrong. Germline loops: CDR1 SNHLY, CDR2 FYNNEI. The CDR3 consists of 12 residues. DNA for the CDR3: TGTGCCAGCAGTGTGTATATAAATGAGCAGTACTTC. It yields the protein CASSVYINEQYF.

This clonotype was observed at least ten times. The rearrangement links TRBV27 to TRBJ2-7; TRBD2 is a possible D gene (7 bases). Germline CDR1 and CDR2: MNHEY and SMNVEV (reference sequence). This CDR3 is 15 amino acids long. V was cut by 3 bases and J by 2 bases, with 14 bases left in between. The CDR3 bases are TGTGCCAGCAGTTTTAAAGGGGGGGTAGCCTACGAGCAGTACTTC. Translated, it gives CASSFKGGVAYEQYF.